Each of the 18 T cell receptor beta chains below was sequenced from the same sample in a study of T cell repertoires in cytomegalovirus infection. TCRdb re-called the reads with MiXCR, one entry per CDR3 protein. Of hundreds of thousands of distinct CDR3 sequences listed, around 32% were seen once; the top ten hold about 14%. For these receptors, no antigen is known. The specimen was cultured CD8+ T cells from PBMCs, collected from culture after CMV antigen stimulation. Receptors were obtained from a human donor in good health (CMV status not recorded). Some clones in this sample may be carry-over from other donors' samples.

The CDR3 DNA reads TGTGCCAGCAGGCATAACAGGGGCACTGAAGCTTTCTTT. Protein sequence: CASRHNRGTEAFF. The chain employs TRBV27 and TRBJ1-1; TRBD1 agrees at 7 bases. The length of the CDR3 is 13 residues. Germline loops: CDR1 MNHEY, CDR2 SMNVEV (reference sequence). J gave up 4 bases and V 6 bases, and 5 bases lay outside the gene matches.

The DNA for the CDR3 is TGTGCCAGCAGCTGGACAGGGTTGAAGGGTGGCTACACCTTC. Its protein product is CASSWTGLKGGYTF. The chain is built from TRBV7-6 and TRBJ1-2, with 8 positions matching TRBD1. The V and J ends lost 4 bases and 7 bases, in that order; junction bases with no gene match: 8. This CDR3 is built from 14 residues. Per the germline V gene, CDR1 is SGHVS and CDR2 is FNYEAQ.

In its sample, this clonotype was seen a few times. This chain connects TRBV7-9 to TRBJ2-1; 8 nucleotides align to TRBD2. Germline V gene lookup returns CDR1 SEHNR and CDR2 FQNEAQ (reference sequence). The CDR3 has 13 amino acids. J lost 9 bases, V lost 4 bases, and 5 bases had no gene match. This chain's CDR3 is CASSSAGGGEQFF. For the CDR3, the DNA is TGTGCCAGCAGCTCCGCGGGGGGCGGTGAGCAGTTCTTC.

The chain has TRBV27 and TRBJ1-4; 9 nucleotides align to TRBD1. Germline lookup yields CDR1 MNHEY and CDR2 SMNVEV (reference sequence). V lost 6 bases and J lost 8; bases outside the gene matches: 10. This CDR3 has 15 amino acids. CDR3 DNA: TGTGCCAGCAGCGATACGGGACAGGGCGACGAAAAACTGTTTTTT. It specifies CASSDTGQGDEKLFF. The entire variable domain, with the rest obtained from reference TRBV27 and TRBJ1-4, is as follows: EAQVTQNPRYLITVTGKKLTVTCSQNMNHEYMSWYRQDPGLGLRQIYYSMNVEVTDKGDVPEGYKVSRKEKRNFPLILESPSPNQTSLYFCASSDTGQGDEKLFFGSGTQLSVL.

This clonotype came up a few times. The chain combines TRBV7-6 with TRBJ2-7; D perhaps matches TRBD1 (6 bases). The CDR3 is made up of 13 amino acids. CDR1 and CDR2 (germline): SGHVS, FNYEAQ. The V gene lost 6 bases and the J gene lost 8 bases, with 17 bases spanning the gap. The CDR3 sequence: CASSAGSRGKQYV. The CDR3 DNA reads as TGTGCCAGCAGTGCCGGCAGCAGGGGCAAGCAGTACGTC.

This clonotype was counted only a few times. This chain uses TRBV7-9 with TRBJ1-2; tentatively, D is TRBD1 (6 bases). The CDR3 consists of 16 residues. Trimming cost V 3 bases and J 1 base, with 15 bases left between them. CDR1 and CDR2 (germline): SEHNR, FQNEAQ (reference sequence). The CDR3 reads CASSFPDRKNNYGYTF. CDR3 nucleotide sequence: TGTGCCAGCAGCTTCCCGGACAGAAAAAATAACTATGGCTACACCTTC.

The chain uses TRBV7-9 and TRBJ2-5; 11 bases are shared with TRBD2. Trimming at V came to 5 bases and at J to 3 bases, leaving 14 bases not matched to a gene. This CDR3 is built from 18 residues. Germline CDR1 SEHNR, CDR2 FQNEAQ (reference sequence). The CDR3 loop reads CASSPETSGNNKEETQYF. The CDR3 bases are TGTGCCAGCAGCCCCGAGACTAGCGGGAACAATAAAGAAGAGACCCAGTACTTC.

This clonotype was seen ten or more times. Here the CDR3 reads CASSIGGGGNQPQHF. The CDR3 bases are TGTGCCAGTAGTATAGGGGGAGGGGGCAATCAGCCCCAGCATTTT. The chain joins TRBV19 to TRBJ1-5; possibly TRBD1 for D (5 bases). The CDR3 runs 15 residues. The germline V gene has CDR1 LNHDA and CDR2 SQIVND (reference sequence). V gave up 1 base and J gave up 2 bases, with 9 bases separating them.

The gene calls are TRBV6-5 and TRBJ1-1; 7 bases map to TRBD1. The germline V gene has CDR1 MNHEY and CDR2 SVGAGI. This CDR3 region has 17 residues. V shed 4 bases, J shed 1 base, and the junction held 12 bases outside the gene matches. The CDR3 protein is CASSSIYRDSENTEAFF. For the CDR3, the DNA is TGTGCCAGCAGTTCAATCTACCGGGACAGCGAGAACACTGAAGCTTTCTTT.

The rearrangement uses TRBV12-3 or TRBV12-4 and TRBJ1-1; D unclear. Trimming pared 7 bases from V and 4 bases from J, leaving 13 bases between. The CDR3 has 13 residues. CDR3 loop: CASTPSFSTEAFF. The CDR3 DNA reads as TGTGCCAGCACACCGTCGTTTAGCACTGAAGCTTTCTTT.

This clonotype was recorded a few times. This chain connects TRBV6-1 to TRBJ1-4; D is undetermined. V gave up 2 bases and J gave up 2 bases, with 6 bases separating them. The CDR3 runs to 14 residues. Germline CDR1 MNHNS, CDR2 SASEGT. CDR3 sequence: CASSEWRTNEKLFF. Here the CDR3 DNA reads TGTGCCAGCAGTGAATGGCGGACTAATGAAAAACTGTTTTTT.

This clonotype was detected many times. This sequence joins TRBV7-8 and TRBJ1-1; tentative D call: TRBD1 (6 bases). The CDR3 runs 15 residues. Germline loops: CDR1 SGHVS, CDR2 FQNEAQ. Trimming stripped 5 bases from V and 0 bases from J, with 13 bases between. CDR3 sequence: CASSPLTGLNTEAFF. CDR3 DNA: TGTGCCAGCAGCCCCCTGACAGGATTGAACACTGAAGCTTTCTTT.

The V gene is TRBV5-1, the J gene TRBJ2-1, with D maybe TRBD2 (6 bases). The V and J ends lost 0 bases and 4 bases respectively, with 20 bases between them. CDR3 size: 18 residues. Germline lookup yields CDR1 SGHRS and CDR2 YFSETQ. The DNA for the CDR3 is TGCGCCAGCAGCTTGGGCCTAGCGACTGGTGCATTGTACAATGAGCAGTTCTTC. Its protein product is CASSLGLATGALYNEQFF. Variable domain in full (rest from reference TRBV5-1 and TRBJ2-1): KAGVTQTPRYLIKTRGQQVTLSCSPISGHRSVSWYQQTPGQGLQFLFEYFSETQRNKGNFPGRFSGRQFSNSRSEMNVSTLELGDSALYLCASSLGLATGALYNEQFFGPGTRLTVL.

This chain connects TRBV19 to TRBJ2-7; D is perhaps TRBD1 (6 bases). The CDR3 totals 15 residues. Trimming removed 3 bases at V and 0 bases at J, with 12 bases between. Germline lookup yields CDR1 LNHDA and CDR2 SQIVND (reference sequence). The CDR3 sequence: CASSIRDTYSYEQYF. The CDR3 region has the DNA TGTGCCAGTAGTATCCGGGACACCTACTCCTACGAGCAGTACTTC.

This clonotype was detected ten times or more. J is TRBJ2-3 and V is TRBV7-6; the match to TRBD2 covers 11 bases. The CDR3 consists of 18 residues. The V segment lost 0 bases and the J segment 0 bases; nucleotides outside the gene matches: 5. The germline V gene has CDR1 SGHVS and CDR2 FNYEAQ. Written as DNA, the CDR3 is TGTGCCAGCAGCTTAGCGGCAGGACTAGCGGGCAGCACAGATACGCAGTATTTT. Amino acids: CASSLAAGLAGSTDTQYF.

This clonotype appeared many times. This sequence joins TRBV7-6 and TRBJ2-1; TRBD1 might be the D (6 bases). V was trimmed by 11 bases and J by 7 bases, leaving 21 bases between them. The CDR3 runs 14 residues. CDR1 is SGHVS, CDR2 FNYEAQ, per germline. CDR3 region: CAASPSGTYNEQFF. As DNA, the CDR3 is TGTGCCGCGTCTCCGTCCGGGACATATAATGAGCAGTTCTTC.

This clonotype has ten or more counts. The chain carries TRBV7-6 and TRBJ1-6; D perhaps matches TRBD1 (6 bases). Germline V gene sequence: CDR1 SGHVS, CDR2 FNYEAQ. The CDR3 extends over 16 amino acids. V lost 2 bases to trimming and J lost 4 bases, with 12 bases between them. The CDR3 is CASSLTITGYNSPLHF. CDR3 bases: TGTGCCAGCAGCTTAACTATAACAGGGTATAATTCACCCCTCCACTTT. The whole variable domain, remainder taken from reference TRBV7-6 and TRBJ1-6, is GAGVSQSPRYKVTKRGQDVALRCDPISGHVSLYWYRQALGQGPEFLTYFNYEAQQDKSGLPNDRFSAERPEGSISTLTIQRTEQRDSAMYRCASSLTITGYNSPLHFGNGTRLTVT.

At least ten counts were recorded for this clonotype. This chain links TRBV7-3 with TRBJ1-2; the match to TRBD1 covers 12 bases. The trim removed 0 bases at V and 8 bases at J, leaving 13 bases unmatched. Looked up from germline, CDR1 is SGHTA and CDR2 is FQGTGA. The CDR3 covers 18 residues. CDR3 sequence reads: CASSLTPGTGGFFGGYTF. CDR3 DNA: TGTGCCAGCAGCTTAACACCCGGGACAGGGGGCTTTTTTGGAGGCTACACCTTC.